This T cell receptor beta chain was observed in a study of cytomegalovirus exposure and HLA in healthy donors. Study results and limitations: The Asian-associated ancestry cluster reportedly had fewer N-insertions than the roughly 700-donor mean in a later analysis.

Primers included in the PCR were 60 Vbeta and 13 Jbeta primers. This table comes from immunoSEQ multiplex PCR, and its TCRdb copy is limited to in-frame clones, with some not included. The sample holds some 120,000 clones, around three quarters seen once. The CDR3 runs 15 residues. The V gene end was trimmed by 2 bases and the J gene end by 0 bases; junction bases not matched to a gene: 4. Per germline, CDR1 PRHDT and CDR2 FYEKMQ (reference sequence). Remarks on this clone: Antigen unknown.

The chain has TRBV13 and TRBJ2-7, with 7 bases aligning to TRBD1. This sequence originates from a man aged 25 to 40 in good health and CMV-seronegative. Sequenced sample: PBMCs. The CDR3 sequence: CASSLLGQASYEQYF. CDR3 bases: TGTGCCAGCAGCTTATTAGGACAGGCCTCCTACGAGCAGTACTTC.